This TCR beta chain was captured by sequencing in a study of CD8 T cells in Susac syndrome. This CDR3 is built from 15 residues. Trimming took 5 bases from V and 0 from J, leaving 13 bases between them. Germline V CDR1 and CDR2: MNHNS, SASEGT. About 0.5 to 1 ug RNA was reverse transcribed with random hexamers. TCRdb re-called the immunoSEQ multiplex PCR reads with MiXCR, one entry per CDR3 protein. This table has around 190,000 distinct CDR3 sequences, roughly 95% appearing once. TEMRA cells were FACS-enriched, and CD8+ and CD4+ T cells were isolated negatively. The chain recombines TRBV6-1 with TRBJ1-2; weak D call: TRBD1 (6 bases). The sample comprised CD8+ T cells from PBMCs. The TCR sequence derives from a human donor with multiple sclerosis. The CDR3 region is CASSPGQFANYGYTF. Here the CDR3 DNA reads TGTGCCAGCAGTCCCGGACAGTTCGCTAACTATGGCTACACCTTC.